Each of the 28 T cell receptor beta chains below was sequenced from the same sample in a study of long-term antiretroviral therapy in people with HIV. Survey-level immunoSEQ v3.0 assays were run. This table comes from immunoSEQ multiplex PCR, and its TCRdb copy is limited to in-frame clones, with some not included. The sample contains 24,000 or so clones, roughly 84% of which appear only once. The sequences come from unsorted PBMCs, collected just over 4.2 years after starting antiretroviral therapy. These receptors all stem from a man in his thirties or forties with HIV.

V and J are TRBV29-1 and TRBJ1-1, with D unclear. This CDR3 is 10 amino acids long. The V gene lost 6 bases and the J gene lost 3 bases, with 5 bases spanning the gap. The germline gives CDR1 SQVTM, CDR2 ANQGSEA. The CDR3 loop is CSVKYTEAFF. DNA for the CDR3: TGCAGCGTAAAATACACTGAAGCTTTCTTT.

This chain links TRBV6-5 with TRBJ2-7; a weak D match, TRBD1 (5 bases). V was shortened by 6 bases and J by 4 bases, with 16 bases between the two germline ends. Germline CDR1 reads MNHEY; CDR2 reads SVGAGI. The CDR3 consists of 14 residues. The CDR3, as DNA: TGTGCCAGCAGCTACAGGCGTACTTATTACGAGCAGTACTTC. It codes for CASSYRRTYYEQYF.

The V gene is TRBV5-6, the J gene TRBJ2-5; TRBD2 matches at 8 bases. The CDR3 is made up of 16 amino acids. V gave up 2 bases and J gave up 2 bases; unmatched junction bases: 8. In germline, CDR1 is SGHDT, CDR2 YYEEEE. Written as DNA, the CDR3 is TGTGCCAGCAGCTTTGGACTAGCTGGGGCACAAGAGACCCAGTACTTC. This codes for CASSFGLAGAQETQYF.

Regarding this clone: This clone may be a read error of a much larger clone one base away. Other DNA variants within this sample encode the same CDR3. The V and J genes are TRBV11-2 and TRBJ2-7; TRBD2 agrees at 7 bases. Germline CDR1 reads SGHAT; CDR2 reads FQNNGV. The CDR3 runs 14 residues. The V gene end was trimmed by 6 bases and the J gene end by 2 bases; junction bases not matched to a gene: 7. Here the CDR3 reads CASRGTGGTYEQYF. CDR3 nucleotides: TGTGCCAGCAGGGGGACGGGGGGAACCTACGAGCAGTACTTC.

The CDR3 loop reads CAGNRVMNTEAFF. Written as DNA, the CDR3 is TGTGCCGGCAACAGGGTGATGAACACTGAAGCTTTCTTT. The chain has TRBV2 and TRBJ1-1; TRBD1 might be the D (6 bases). Per the germline V gene, CDR1 is SNHLY and CDR2 is FYNNEI. The CDR3 totals 13 residues. The ends were cut back, 11 bases at V and 0 bases at J, with 13 bases in the middle.

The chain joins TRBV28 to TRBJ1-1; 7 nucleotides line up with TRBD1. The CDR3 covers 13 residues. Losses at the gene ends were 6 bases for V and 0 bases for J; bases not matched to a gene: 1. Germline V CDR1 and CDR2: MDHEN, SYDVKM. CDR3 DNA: TGTGCCAGCAGCAGGGGGATGAACACTGAAGCTTTCTTT. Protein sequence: CASSRGMNTEAFF.

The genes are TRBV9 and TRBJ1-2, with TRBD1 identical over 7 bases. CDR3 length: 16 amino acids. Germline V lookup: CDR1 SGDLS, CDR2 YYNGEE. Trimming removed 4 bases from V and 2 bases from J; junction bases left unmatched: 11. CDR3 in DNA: TGTGCCAGCAGCTCATTCGACAGGGACAAAAACTATGGCTACACCTTC. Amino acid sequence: CASSSFDRDKNYGYTF.

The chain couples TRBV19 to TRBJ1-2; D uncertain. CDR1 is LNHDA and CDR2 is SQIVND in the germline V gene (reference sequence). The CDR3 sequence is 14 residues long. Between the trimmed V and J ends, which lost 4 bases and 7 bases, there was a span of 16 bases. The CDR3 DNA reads TGTGCCAGTAGTAGAAAGGACCGGGCGGCTGGCTACACCTTC. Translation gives CASSRKDRAAGYTF. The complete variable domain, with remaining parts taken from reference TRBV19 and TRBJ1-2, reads DGGITQSPKYLFRKEGQNVTLSCEQNLNHDAMYWYRQDPGQGLRLIYYSQIVNDFQKGDIAEGYSVSREKKESFPLTVTSAQKNPTAFYLCASSRKDRAAGYTFGSGTRLTVV.

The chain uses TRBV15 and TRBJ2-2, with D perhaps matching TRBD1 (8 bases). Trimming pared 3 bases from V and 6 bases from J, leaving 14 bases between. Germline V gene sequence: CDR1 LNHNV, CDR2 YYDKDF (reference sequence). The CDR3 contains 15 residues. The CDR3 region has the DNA TGTGCCACCAGCAGGGACAGGGCGGGGGCCGGGGAGCTGTTTTTT. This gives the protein CATSRDRAGAGELFF.

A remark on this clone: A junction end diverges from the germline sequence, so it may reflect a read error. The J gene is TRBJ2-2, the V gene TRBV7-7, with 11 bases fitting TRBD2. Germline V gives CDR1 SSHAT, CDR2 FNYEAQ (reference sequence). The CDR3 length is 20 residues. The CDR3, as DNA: TGTGCTAGCAGCTCAGACAGGATTACCGGGACTAGCGGAAACACCGGGGAGCTGTTTTTT. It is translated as CASSSDRITGTSGNTGELFF.

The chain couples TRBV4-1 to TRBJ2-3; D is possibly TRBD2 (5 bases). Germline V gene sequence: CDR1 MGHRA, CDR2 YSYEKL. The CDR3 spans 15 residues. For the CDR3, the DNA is TGCGCTACAGCTTCACTAGGGCTGCCCACAGATACGCAGTATTTT. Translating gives CATASLGLPTDTQYF.

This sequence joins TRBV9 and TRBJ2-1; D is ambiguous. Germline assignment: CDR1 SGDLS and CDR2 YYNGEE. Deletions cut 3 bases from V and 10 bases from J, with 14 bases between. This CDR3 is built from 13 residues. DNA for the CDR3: TGTGCCAGCAGCGCTTCGACGGCCCGGGAGCAGTTCTTC. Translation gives CASSASTAREQFF.

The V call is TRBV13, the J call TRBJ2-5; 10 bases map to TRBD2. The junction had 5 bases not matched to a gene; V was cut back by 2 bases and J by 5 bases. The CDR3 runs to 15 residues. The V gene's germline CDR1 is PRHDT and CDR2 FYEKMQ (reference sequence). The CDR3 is CASSLSGGGSETQYF. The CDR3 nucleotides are TGTGCCAGCAGCTTAAGCGGGGGGGGGTCGGAGACCCAGTACTTC.

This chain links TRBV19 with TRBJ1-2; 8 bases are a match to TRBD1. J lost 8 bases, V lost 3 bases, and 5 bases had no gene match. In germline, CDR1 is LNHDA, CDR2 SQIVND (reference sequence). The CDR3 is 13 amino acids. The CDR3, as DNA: TGTGCCAGTAGTATCGGCAGGGGGCTCGGCTACACCTTC. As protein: CASSIGRGLGYTF.

The CDR3 region has the DNA TGTGCCAGCAGCGTAGTTCCAGAGAACACTGAAGCTTTCTTT. It translates to CASSVVPENTEAFF. The chain links TRBV9 to TRBJ1-1; no firm D call. The CDR3 runs to 14 residues. The V gene lost 0 bases and the J gene lost 1 base, with 7 bases spanning the gap. Germline V gene lookup returns CDR1 SGDLS and CDR2 YYNGEE.

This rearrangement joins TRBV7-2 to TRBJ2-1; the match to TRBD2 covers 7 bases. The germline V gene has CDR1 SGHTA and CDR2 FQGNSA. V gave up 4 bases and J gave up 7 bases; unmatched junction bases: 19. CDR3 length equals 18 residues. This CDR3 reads CASSSGPLAGPKGNEQFF. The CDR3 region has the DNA TGTGCCAGCAGCTCCGGCCCCTTAGCGGGTCCCAAGGGGAATGAGCAGTTCTTC.

This chain's CDR3 is CASSAAGTGILTEAFF. In DNA, the CDR3 is TGTGCCAGCTCAGCCGCCGGGACAGGGATCCTCACTGAAGCTTTCTTT. The gene calls are TRBV18 and TRBJ1-1; 9 nucleotides match TRBD1. Per the germline V gene, CDR1 is KGHSH and CDR2 is LQKENI. This CDR3 has 16 residues. The V gene end was trimmed by 5 bases and the J gene end by 4 bases; junction bases not matched to a gene: 11.

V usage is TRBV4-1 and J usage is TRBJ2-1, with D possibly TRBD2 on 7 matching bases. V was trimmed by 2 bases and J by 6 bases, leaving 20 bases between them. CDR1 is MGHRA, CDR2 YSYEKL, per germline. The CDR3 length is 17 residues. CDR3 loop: CASSQPVRRGGGNEQFF. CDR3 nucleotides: TGCGCCAGCAGCCAACCGGTACGCAGGGGCGGGGGCAATGAGCAGTTCTTC.

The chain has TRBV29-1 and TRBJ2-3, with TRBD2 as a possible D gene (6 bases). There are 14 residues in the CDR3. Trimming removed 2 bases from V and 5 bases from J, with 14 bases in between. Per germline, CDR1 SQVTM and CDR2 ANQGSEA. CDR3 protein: CSVERSSDGDTQYF. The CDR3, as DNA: TGCAGCGTTGAACGATCTAGCGATGGAGATACGCAGTATTTT.

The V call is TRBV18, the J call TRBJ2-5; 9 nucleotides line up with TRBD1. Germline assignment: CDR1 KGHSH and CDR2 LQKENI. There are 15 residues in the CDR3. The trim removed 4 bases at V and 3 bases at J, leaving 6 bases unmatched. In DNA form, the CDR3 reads TGTGCCAGCTCACGGCCGGGACAGGGCGAAGAGACCCAGTACTTC. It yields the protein CASSRPGQGEETQYF.

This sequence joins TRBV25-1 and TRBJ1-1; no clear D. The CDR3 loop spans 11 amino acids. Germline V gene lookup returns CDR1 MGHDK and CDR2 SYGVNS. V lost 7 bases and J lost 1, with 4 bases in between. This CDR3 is CASMRNTEAFF. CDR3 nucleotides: TGTGCCAGCATGCGGAACACTGAAGCTTTCTTT. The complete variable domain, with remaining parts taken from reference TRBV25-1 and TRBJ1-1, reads EADIYQTPRYLVIGTGKKITLECSQTMGHDKMYWYQQDPGMELHLIHYSYGVNSTEKGDLSSESTVSRIRTEHFPLTLESARPSHTSQYLCASMRNTEAFFGQGTRLTVV.

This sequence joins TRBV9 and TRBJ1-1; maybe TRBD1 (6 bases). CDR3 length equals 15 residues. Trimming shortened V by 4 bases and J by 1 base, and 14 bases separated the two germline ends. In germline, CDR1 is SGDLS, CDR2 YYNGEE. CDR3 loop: CASSPKQGANTEAFF. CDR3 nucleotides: TGTGCCAGCAGCCCAAAACAGGGAGCGAACACTGAAGCTTTCTTT.

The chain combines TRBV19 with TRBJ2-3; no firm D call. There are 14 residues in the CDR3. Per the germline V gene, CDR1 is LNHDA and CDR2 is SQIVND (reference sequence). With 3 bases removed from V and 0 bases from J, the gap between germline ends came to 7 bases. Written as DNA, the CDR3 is TGTGCCAGTAGTATTGCTGGGAGCACAGATACGCAGTATTTT. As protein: CASSIAGSTDTQYF.

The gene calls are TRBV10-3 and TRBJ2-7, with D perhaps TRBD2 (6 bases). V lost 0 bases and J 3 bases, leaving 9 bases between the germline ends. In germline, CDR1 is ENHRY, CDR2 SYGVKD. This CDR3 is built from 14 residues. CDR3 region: CAISESPSDYEQYF. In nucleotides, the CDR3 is TGTGCCATCAGTGAGTCGCCTAGCGACTACGAGCAGTACTTC.

The CDR3 coding sequence is TGTGCCATCAGGGAGGACGGGAACAATGAGCAGTTCTTC. It codes for CAIREDGNNEQFF. This chain joins TRBV10-3 and TRBJ2-1, with D possibly TRBD2 on 5 matching bases. There are 13 residues in the CDR3. Deletions cut 6 bases from V and 5 bases from J, with 11 bases between. The germline V gene encodes CDR1 ENHRY and CDR2 SYGVKD.

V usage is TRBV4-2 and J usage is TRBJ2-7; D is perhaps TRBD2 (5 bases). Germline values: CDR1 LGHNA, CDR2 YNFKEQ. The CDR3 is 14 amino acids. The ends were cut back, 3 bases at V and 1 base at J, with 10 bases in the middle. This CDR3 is CASSHGLLSYEQYF. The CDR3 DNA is TGTGCCAGCAGCCATGGACTGCTGTCCTACGAGCAGTACTTC.

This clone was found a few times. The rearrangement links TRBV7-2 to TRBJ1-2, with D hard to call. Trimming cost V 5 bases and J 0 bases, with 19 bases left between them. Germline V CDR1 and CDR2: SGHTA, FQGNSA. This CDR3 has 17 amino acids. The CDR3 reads CASSPHWAGITNYGYTF. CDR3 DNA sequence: TGTGCCAGCAGCCCACATTGGGCGGGGATCACTAACTATGGCTACACCTTC.

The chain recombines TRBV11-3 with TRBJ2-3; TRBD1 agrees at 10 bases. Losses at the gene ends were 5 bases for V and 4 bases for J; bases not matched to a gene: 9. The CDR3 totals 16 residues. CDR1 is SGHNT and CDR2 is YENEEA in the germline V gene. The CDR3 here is CASSPRTGGLADTQYF. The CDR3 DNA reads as TGTGCCAGCAGCCCTCGGACAGGGGGTCTCGCAGATACGCAGTATTTT.